This T cell receptor (beta chain) was captured in a study of cytomegalovirus exposure and HLA in healthy donors (dated by TCRdb to about 2017). For the study in its entirety: According to an earlier analysis of a few hundred of the donors, about 179 million T cells yielded 95 million to 140 million unique TCR beta sequences and approximately 280 Gb of sequence data. A later genetic analysis used genome-wide SNP genotypes for about 65% of the roughly 670 donors, treating that subset as a discovery cohort. A separate validation cohort of 100 to 150 different subjects was used in addition to the approximately 640-subject first cohort. Of the 350 to 450 genotyped donors, 65% to 90% fell in the genetic ancestry cluster associated with self-reported Caucasian donors. The study was designed to test whether signatures of past pathogen exposure could be identified by cataloging public T cell receptors. Donor age, sex, ethnicity and CMV serostatus were collected together with the repertoire data. A later analysis re-examined previously published TCR beta repertoires from hundreds of donors and added high-resolution HLA genotyping to investigate patterns of TCR occurrence. An earlier analysis of 587 of the donors used high-throughput TCR beta sequencing to judge whether each TCR beta V gene segment behaved as functional or pseudogenic. HLA typing covered class I and class II loci at four-digit resolution. The study profiled the T cell repertoires of more than 500 subjects by immunosequencing and related them to cytomegalovirus serostatus. Rather than using new phenotypic data, the later analysis identified candidate immune exposures from TCR beta sequences and from how often those sequences occurred across donors. Roughly 300 gigabases of sequencing data and around 80 million unique TCR sequences made up an early release that covered several hundred HLA-typed donors. The study combined high-throughput TCR immunosequencing, statistical association of individual TCRs with disease status, and machine learning to predict cytomegalovirus infection status. All discovery cohort repertoires had been generated on a single sequencing platform. Because of strong linkage in the cohort, four or five DR-DQ haplotypes were treated as single units for association and clustering. Across about 380 genotyped donors of the cohort, an average of about 250,000 unique TCR beta nucleotide sequences per donor were sequenced, and roughly 20% of those sequences were non-productive. The number of donors typed differed by locus, with about 629-640 for A, B, C, DRB1 and DQB1, over 500 for DQA1, 606 for DPA1, and around 450 for DPB1. What the work shows at the level of the full study, not this receptor alone: Cytomegalovirus status was reported to be diagnosed by the classifier with high specificity and sensitivity in both the original and validation cohorts. This cohort had only TCR beta chains sequenced, and the lack of alpha or paired-chain data limited which features could be detected. In a later genetic analysis, a missense DCLRE1C variant was associated with V-gene and J-gene trimming of TCR beta chains, and the association was replicated in an independent cohort. The sequencing pipeline was judged likely to have produced a cluster of highly shared sequence variants as a technical artifact. In a later analysis, TCR association rates were found to vary across HLA loci, with the most associated TCRs seen for DRB1 alleles and the fewest for HLA-C alleles. In a later analysis, about 16,000 TCR beta sequences were associated with specific HLA alleles at a false discovery rate of 0.05. A few of the identified cytomegalovirus-associated TCR beta chains were confirmed in vitro to be specific for cytomegalovirus antigens. A later genetic analysis reported fewer N-insertions in productive TCRs among donors in an Asian-associated ancestry cluster than the 666-donor mean. The authors suggested that the approach could potentially be extended to other disease states and immunological phenotypes. Across donors, most TCR sequences were observed very rarely, whereas some public TCRs were present in many individuals. Immune exposure information for the cohort was limited to CMV serostatus. Because some donors lacked HLA typing at each locus, the association tests relied only on the typed subset. According to a later analysis, most CMV-associated TCR beta chains appeared to be HLA-restricted, and the HLA associations seemed to be driven largely by CMV exposure. An earlier analysis of several hundred of the donors showed that most TCR beta V segments appeared in productive rearrangements either about 87% or about 30% of the time, which broadly matched IMGT annotations. The study listed 164 TCR beta chains as associated with cytomegalovirus. Linkage disequilibrium might explain the correlated functional status among segregating V segments, but an unknown experimental factor could not be excluded. When HLA alleles, especially DR and DQ, strongly co-occurred, attributing TCR associations to individual alleles was difficult. In a later analysis, HLA-associated TCR beta chains were found to be more clonally expanded and to have lower generation probabilities than equally common non-associated chains. Sequencing depth was assumed to be roughly uniform across donors in the presence/absence analyses, though that assumption may not hold. Fewer than 20 rarely observed V segments, including chromosome 9 orphons, were excluded from the earlier analysis of a few hundred of the donors because counts were too low. In a later analysis, several top co-occurrence clusters were reported to appear linked to parvovirus B19, influenza, CMV and Epstein-Barr virus. A further reported finding was that TCR beta sequences accurately predicted the HLA-A and HLA-B alleles for most subjects in the first cohort.

This clone has a single count. No cognate antigen has been identified for it. No per-base quality is available; no much larger clone lies one base away. Library construction relied on the immunoSEQ multiplex PCR assay. The multiplex PCR relied on a mix of 60 forward primers for TCR Vbeta segments and 13 reverse primers for TCR Jbeta segments. The CDR3 region of rearranged TCR beta genes was amplified from genomic DNA by a multiplex PCR assay. The amplified TCR beta libraries were sequenced on the Illumina HiSeq System as 87-base-pair reads. As for the original processing: A later analysis tallied about 77 million unique TCR beta chains across the 700 or so repertoires, and approximately 9.9 million of those chains were shared by two or more donors. A nearest-neighbor algorithm error-corrected the raw reads and collapsed the reads into unique sequences, merging closely related sequences to remove PCR and sequencing errors. To assign V, D and J gene segments, CDR3 sequences were aligned to IMGT reference sequences. Each retained sequence needed at least a six-nucleotide match to both a V gene segment and a J gene segment. A rearrangement counted as productive if the CDR3 had no stop codons and remained in frame with V and J, and every other rearrangement counted as non-productive. Following IMGT convention, CDR3 was defined as the stretch from the second conserved V-encoded cysteine up to the conserved J-encoded phenylalanine. In an earlier analysis of 587 of the donors, sequences lacking an unambiguous match to a single V gene segment were excluded. In an earlier analysis of more than 500 of the donors, a V segment was called functional when productive rearrangements were above 56.7%, and segregating when the standard deviation between donors exceeded 5%. A statistical classification framework was developed to diagnose cytomegalovirus status using the catalog of TCR beta chain sequences. A later analysis assigned V and J genes by comparing TCR nucleotide sequences with IMGT/GENE-DB human TR gene sequences. Using the TCRdist pipeline, a later analysis assigned CDR3 sequences along with most-parsimonious VDJ recombination scenarios. A later analysis defined each TCR beta chain by its CDR3 amino acid sequence plus V-gene family, and excluded reads lacking a unique V-gene family. In a later analysis, 450 to 600 highly shared, low-generation-probability nucleotide sequences were removed to address suspected cross-contamination and a sequencing artifact. In a later analysis, a clonal expansion index was calculated for each public chain from normalized within-repertoire ranks of inferred template counts. In a later analysis, generation probabilities were computed using a VDJ recombination model fitted to out-of-frame rearrangements, and the results were checked against IGoR. A later analysis scored TCR-TCR, TCR-HLA and TCR-CMV co-occurrence with hypergeometric tests, applying a repertoire-size bias correction to TCR pairs. A later analysis estimated false discovery rates by permuting HLA or CMV assignments 20 times. A later analysis grouped co-occurring TCRs with DBSCAN, adding TCRdist sequence similarity when clustering within HLA-allele-positive subsets. For co-occurrence clustering, repertoires with fewer than 30,000 or more than 120,000 public chains were excluded, along with 5 or 6 repertoires with anomalous nucleotide sharing. In TCRdb, the immuneACCESS table is reduced to in-frame sequences with V and J assigned. These tables do not hold every clone; where another copy was compared, an unresolved V gene accounts for under half, and the others remain unexplained. V, J and clone size are those of that table, while D and trimming were read from the DNA. The sample has roughly 130,000 clones on record, 70% to 80% of them singletons. The ten largest clonotypes hold 2.5% to 3.5% of the sample.

The cohort consisted of some 670 healthy bone marrow donors. At the time of sampling, every cohort member was nominally healthy, though immune exposures that went unrecorded were likely present. The donor tested CMV seronegative and was one of the 352 seronegative cohort members. A peripheral blood sample was collected from each donor, and TCR beta sequencing was performed on peripheral blood mononuclear cells. The Qiagen DNeasy Blood Extraction Kit was used to extract genomic DNA from the blood cell samples. The sample comprised PBMCs. This TCR came from a female donor in good health and CMV-seronegative.

DNA sequence: TGTGCCAGCAGCCCCGAGGGAGTGCCGTCCTACGAGCAGTACTTC. This translates into CASSPEGVPSYEQYF. The sequence links TRBV9 to TRBJ2-7; the D gene is perhaps TRBD2, from 5 matching bases. CDR3 length: 15 amino acids, cysteine to phenylalanine. Just CDR3 DNA is preserved here, 45 bases in frame from base 1. CDR1 and CDR2 were assigned from the germline V gene as SGDLS and YYNGEE. A distance of 15 bases separates the germline ends of V and J, which lose 4 bases and 1 base respectively.